This T cell receptor (beta chain) originates from a study of blood T cell repertoires in COVID-19. Study at large: COVID-19 samples, acute and convalescent, were from the United States, Italy and Spain. T cells, B-cell-depleted T cells, or PBMCs provided the cDNA or gDNA that served as material.

This clone was detected once. Authors' analysis steps: For nucleated cells, counts were estimated from reference gene primer amplification. Assay: immunoSEQ multiplex PCR; the TCRdb copy retains only in-frame clones and omits some. The V and J calls and clone size come from that table; D and trimming were worked out from the DNA. The sample includes tens of thousands of clones, about four fifths of them seen just once. Germline values: CDR1 MDHEN, CDR2 SYDVKM. The CDR3 runs to 14 residues. The chain couples TRBV28 to TRBJ1-5; a possible D gene is TRBD1 (5 bases). The sample was peripheral blood. This receptor was identified in a woman in her sixties or seventies with acute or convalescent COVID-19. CDR3 sequence reads: CSSKTDYSNQPQHF. CDR3 sequence (DNA): TGTTCGTCAAAGACAGATTATAGCAATCAGCCCCAGCATTTT.